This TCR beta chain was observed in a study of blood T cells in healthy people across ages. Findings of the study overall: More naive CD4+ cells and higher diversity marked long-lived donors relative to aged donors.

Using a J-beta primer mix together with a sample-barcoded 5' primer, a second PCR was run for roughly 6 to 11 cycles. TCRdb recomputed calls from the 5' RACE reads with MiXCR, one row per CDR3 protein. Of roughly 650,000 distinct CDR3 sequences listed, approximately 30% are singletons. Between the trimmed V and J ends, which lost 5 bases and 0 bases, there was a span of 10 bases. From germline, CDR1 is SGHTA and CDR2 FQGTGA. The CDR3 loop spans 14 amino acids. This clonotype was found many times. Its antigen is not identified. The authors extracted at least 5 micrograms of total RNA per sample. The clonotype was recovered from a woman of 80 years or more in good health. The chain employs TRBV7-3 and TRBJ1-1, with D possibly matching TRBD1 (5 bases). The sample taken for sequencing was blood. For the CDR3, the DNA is TGTGCCAGCAGCCTCAGGGCGGTGAACACTGAAGCTTTCTTT. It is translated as CASSLRAVNTEAFF. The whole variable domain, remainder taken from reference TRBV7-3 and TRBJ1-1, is GAGVSQTPSNKVTEKGKYVELRCDPISGHTALYWYRQSLGQGPEFLIYFQGTGAADDSGLPNDRFFAVRPEGSVSTLKIQRTERGDSAVYLCASSLRAVNTEAFFGQGTRLTVV.